The 21 T cell receptor beta chains in this list originate from one sample, sequenced in a study of T cell responses to AZD1222 COVID-19 vaccine. TCRdb's table, derived via immunoSEQ multiplex PCR, lists solely in-frame clones and lacks some. The repertoire consists of nearly 100,000 clones, with 88% occurring once and the leading ten covering 2.5% to 3%. Sequenced material: peripheral blood, taken on day 0 of AZD1222 vaccination. The source of these receptors is an adult in good health.

The chain is built from TRBV4-1 and TRBJ1-6; D remains unclear. The CDR3 runs to 14 residues. CDR1 and CDR2 (germline): MGHRA, YSYEKL. Trimming stripped 0 bases from V and 14 bases from J, with 14 bases between. The CDR3 DNA sequence: TGCGCCAGCAGCCAAGAGGTGGTGGAGTTGACCCTCCACTTT. This sequence encodes CASSQEVVELTLHF.

The V gene is TRBV7-8, the J gene TRBJ2-1; TRBD2 aligns across 14 bases. Germline CDR1 and CDR2: SGHVS and FQNEAQ. With V trimmed by 5 bases and J by 11 bases, 11 bases remained unmatched. This CDR3 is 16 amino acids long. This CDR3 is CASSSVPGLAGDKQFF. CDR3 nucleotides: TGTGCCAGCAGCAGTGTACCGGGACTAGCGGGGGATAAGCAGTTCTTC.

The rearrangement joins TRBV27 to TRBJ2-3, with 12 bases fitting TRBD2. CDR1 and CDR2 (germline): MNHEY, SMNVEV (reference sequence). V gave up 4 bases and J gave up 6 bases; unmatched junction bases: 8. This CDR3 spans 16 amino acids. The CDR3 DNA sequence: TGTGCCAGCAGTTCACGCTTAGGGACTAGCGGGGATACGCAGTATTTT. Translating it yields CASSSRLGTSGDTQYF.

This clone was recorded only once. The V call is TRBV30, the J call TRBJ1-1, with a possible D match to TRBD1 (6 bases). Germline CDR1 GTSNPN, CDR2 SVGIG (reference sequence). CDR3 length equals 17 residues. Deletions cut 3 bases from V and 6 bases from J, with 26 bases between. This CDR3 reads CAWRTPPPLGAKAEAFF. The CDR3, as DNA: TGTGCCTGGAGAACACCGCCACCCTTGGGGGCGAAGGCTGAAGCTTTCTTT.

In DNA form, the CDR3 reads TGTGCCAGCAGCTCAAGGGATTCAGGGGCTGGGGCCAACGTCCTGACTTTC. Its protein is CASSSRDSGAGANVLTF. This sequence joins TRBV7-9 and TRBJ2-6; TRBD1 is a possible D gene (6 bases). The CDR3 length is 17 residues. Trimming took off 4 bases at V and 2 bases at J, with 15 bases between the two ends. The germline V gene encodes CDR1 SEHNR and CDR2 FQNEAQ (reference sequence).

V is TRBV5-4 and J is TRBJ2-7; D may be TRBD1 (6 bases). There are 17 residues in the CDR3. Trimming took 3 bases from V and 7 from J, leaving 26 bases between them. Germline V gene lookup returns CDR1 SGHNT and CDR2 YYREEE (reference sequence). Here the CDR3 reads CASSSAGLGRGVSEQYF. The CDR3 DNA is TGTGCCAGCAGCTCCGCCGGCCTGGGCAGGGGAGTGAGTGAGCAGTACTTC.

The chain is built from TRBV15 and TRBJ2-1; D may be TRBD2 (6 bases). The CDR3 spans 14 residues. The ends were cut back, 3 bases at V and 9 bases at J, with 15 bases in the middle. The germline CDR1 and CDR2 sequences are LNHNV and YYDKDF (reference sequence). The CDR3: CATSRRDALFEQFF. Written as DNA, the CDR3 is TGTGCCACCAGCAGGCGGGACGCCCTCTTTGAGCAGTTCTTC.

The chain joins TRBV5-5 to TRBJ1-2; maybe TRBD1 (6 bases). This CDR3 region has 14 residues. Trimming cost V 4 bases and J 1 base, with 11 bases left between them. Germline CDR1 reads SGHKS; CDR2 reads YYEKEE (reference sequence). The CDR3 protein is CASSKGHLNYGYTF. The CDR3 DNA reads as TGTGCCAGCAGCAAGGGACACCTTAACTATGGCTACACCTTC.

DNA of the CDR3: TGTGCCAGCAGCCAACTCCATTTGAACACTGAAGCTTTCTTT. Translated, it gives CASSQLHLNTEAFF. V gene TRBV3-1 (or the pseudogene TRBV3-2) combines with J gene TRBJ1-1; no clear D gene. Germline V gene lookup returns CDR1 LGHDT and CDR2 YNNKEL (reference sequence). This CDR3 contains 14 residues. Trimming removed 2 bases at V and 0 bases at J, with 7 bases between.

In this sample, this clone turned up a few times. This sequence joins TRBV7-9 and TRBJ2-1; TRBD2 matches at 8 bases. The CDR3 has 17 amino acids. Germline CDR1 SEHNR, CDR2 FQNEAQ (reference sequence). After removal of 4 bases from V and 2 bases from J, the junction contained 10 bases not matched to a gene. The CDR3 sequence: CASSSSRLAGAYNEQFF. CDR3 nucleotides: TGTGCCAGCAGCTCCTCTCGTCTAGCGGGCGCCTACAATGAGCAGTTCTTC.

The CDR3 sequence is CASSLRGFYNEQFF. CDR3 sequence (DNA): TGTGCCAGCAGCTTGAGAGGGTTTTACAATGAGCAGTTCTTC. The rearrangement joins TRBV5-6 to TRBJ2-1; possible D gene TRBD2, 5 bases. V was clipped by 1 base and J by 4 bases, with 9 bases between them. The CDR3 has 14 residues. Germline values: CDR1 SGHDT, CDR2 YYEEEE.

The chain uses TRBV27 and TRBJ1-5, with D tentatively TRBD1 (5 bases). Trimming pared 1 base from V and 0 bases from J, leaving 7 bases between. The CDR3 is 15 amino acids. Germline values: CDR1 MNHEY, CDR2 SMNVEV (reference sequence). The DNA for the CDR3 is TGTGCCAGCAGTTTATGGGGCAATAGCAATCAGCCCCAGCATTTT. Translated: CASSLWGNSNQPQHF.

This chain connects TRBV5-1 to TRBJ2-2; 8 nucleotides line up with TRBD1. The CDR3 runs to 14 residues. After removal of 7 bases from V and 5 bases from J, the junction contained 7 bases not matched to a gene. Per germline, CDR1 SGHRS and CDR2 YFSETQ. CDR3 in DNA: TGCGCCAGCCGGCGGCAGGGGGCTACCGGGGAGCTGTTTTTT. Its translation is CASRRQGATGELFF.

This clone was seen a single time. The V call is TRBV5-4, the J call TRBJ2-7, with TRBD1 identical over 8 bases. Germline CDR1 SGHNT, CDR2 YYREEE (reference sequence). V trimming: 0 bases; J trimming: 2 bases; junction bases outside the gene matches: 4. CDR3 length equals 15 residues. This CDR3 is CASSLAGQATYEQYF. The CDR3 DNA reads as TGTGCCAGCAGCTTGGCGGGACAGGCGACCTACGAGCAGTACTTC. Full variable domain (outside the CDR3, taken from reference TRBV5-4 and TRBJ2-7): ETGVTQSPTHLIKTRGQQVTLRCSSQSGHNTVSWYQQALGQGPQFIFQYYREEENGRGNFPPRFSGLQFPNYSSELNVNALELDDSALYLCASSLAGQATYEQYFGPGTRLTVT.

The rearrangement uses TRBV29-1 and TRBJ2-4; 9 bases fit TRBD1. V trimming: 7 bases; J trimming: 6 bases; junction bases outside the gene matches: 1. CDR1 and CDR2 from the germline V gene are SQVTM and ANQGSEA. The CDR3 spans 11 residues. The CDR3 bases are TGCAGCGGGGGACAGGGAAACATTCAGTACTTC. Its protein product is CSGGQGNIQYF.

The CDR3: CSVEATRTSGGEQYF. The CDR3 nucleotides read TGCAGCGTTGAGGCCACCCGGACTAGCGGGGGCGAGCAGTACTTC. The chain carries TRBV29-1 and TRBJ2-7; TRBD2 aligns across 13 bases. Trimming at V came to 3 bases and at J to 6 bases, leaving 8 bases not matched to a gene. This CDR3 has 15 amino acids. From germline, CDR1 is SQVTM and CDR2 ANQGSEA.

This rearrangement joins TRBV6-5 to TRBJ2-7; 7 positions match TRBD2. This CDR3 is 14 amino acids long. Trimming cost V 2 bases and J 4 bases; bases outside gene matches: 5. In germline, CDR1 is MNHEY, CDR2 SVGAGI. The CDR3 coding sequence is TGTGCCAGCAGTTACAGGGAGGGGTCATACGAGCAGTACTTC. It specifies CASSYREGSYEQYF.

The chain employs TRBV7-9 and TRBJ1-6; D call uncertain. This CDR3 comprises 16 residues. Trimming cost V 1 base and J 0 bases, with 7 bases left between them. In germline, CDR1 is SEHNR, CDR2 FQNEAQ (reference sequence). CDR3 sequence (DNA): TGTGCCAGCAGCTTAGGGCGGAACTCCTATAATTCACCCCTCCACTTT. Its protein product is CASSLGRNSYNSPLHF.

The chain uses TRBV6-5 and TRBJ2-6, with 9 bases that match TRBD2. The CDR3 has 15 amino acids. Germline trimming cut 11 bases from V and 4 bases from J; bases unmatched to any gene: 9. Per germline, CDR1 MNHEY and CDR2 SVGAGI. CDR3 DNA: TGTGCCGCGCGGGGGGGGGCAGCCGGGGCCAACGTCCTGACTTTC. Translated: CAARGGAAGANVLTF.

This clone was recorded once. The chain employs TRBV2 and TRBJ2-7; 14 bases are shared with TRBD2. The germline CDR1 and CDR2 sequences are SNHLY and FYNNEI. This CDR3 is built from 17 residues. V shed 4 bases and J 2 bases; nucleotides not matched to a gene: 7. This CDR3 is CASSGRGLAGAAYEQYF. CDR3 in DNA: TGTGCCAGCAGTGGTCGGGGACTAGCGGGGGCCGCCTACGAGCAGTACTTC.

Worth noting for this clone: At one end, the junction sequence differs from germline, possibly due to a read error. The chain employs TRBV9 and TRBJ2-2; no firm D call. The CDR3 length is 13 residues. From germline, CDR1 is SGDLS and CDR2 YYNGEE. CDR3 amino acids: CASSVAKTGELFF. CDR3 DNA: TGTGCCAGCAGCGTAGCGAAGACCGGGGAGCTGTTTTTT.